A selection of T cell receptor beta chains follows, all from one sample in a study of blood T cell repertoires in COVID-19. Method: immunoSEQ multiplex PCR; TCRdb's copy keeps in-frame clones and lacks some. Found here are 47,000 or so clones, roughly four fifths of them singletons; the top ten hold about 2.9%. Sequenced: peripheral blood. Source of these receptors: a woman in her sixties or seventies with acute or convalescent COVID-19. Both conserved end residues are trimmed from each CDR3. D genes are given only for firm matches.

v_call	d_call	j_call	cdr3_aa
TRBV6-5	-	TRBJ1-1	ASRIYDRDGTEAF
TRBV2	-	TRBJ1-2	ASSVEGADYGYT
TRBV24-1	TRBD1	TRBJ1-2	ATSEGVGQDYT
TRBV18	-	TRBJ1-4	ASSSGLNEKLF
TRBV6-1	-	TRBJ1-4	ASSDRGKGKNEKLF
TRBV7-8	-	TRBJ1-2	ASSPDYGYT
TRBV19	-	TRBJ1-6	ASRFSSYNSPLH
TRBV7-2	-	TRBJ2-1	ASSFAGRVGNEQF
TRBV25-1	-	TRBJ1-3	ASSELTDSSGNTIY
TRBV2	-	TRBJ2-5	ASSDIQETQY
TRBV10-3	-	TRBJ2-1	AIRRQAENEQF
TRBV9	TRBD2	TRBJ2-1	ASSGLAGSEGNNEQF
TRBV7-8	TRBD1	TRBJ2-1	ASSYQTGGTYNEQF
TRBV5-1	-	TRBJ1-6	ASSSSGTNSYNSPLH
TRBV20-1	TRBD1	TRBJ1-6	SASKQGASPLH
TRBV7-7	TRBD1	TRBJ1-4	ASSSRDRANEKLF
TRBV24-1	TRBD2	TRBJ2-3	ATSDPGTSNTDTQY
TRBV7-9	-	TRBJ1-2	ASNMDSNYGYT
TRBV10-1	TRBD2	TRBJ2-7	ASSELAGGEEFLFSYEQY
TRBV10-3	-	TRBJ1-2	AISDPNRGSSYGYT
TRBV2	-	TRBJ1-6	ASSADTYNSPLH
TRBV3-1/TRBV3-2	-	TRBJ1-2	ASSEGGGRRYYGYT
TRBV28	-	TRBJ1-4	ASTLGGPNEKLF
TRBV5-1	TRBD1	TRBJ1-2	ASSLGTANYGYT
TRBV28	-	TRBJ1-2	ASSFGRGYGYT
TRBV27	-	TRBJ2-7	ASSLSFLVDEQY
TRBV18	-	TRBJ1-1	ASSQDSLAAGTEAF
TRBV6-5	TRBD1	TRBJ2-1	ASCTGDLIYNEQF
TRBV6-4	-	TRBJ2-1	ASSDIGGSYNEQF
TRBV30	TRBD1	TRBJ1-4	AWSLPRGPEKLF
TRBV6-1	-	TRBJ1-6	ASSEILGDLSSPLH
TRBV6-6	-	TRBJ2-7	ASSLGEYEQY
TRBV28	-	TRBJ1-6	ASSLGGGRDNSPLH
TRBV19	TRBD1	TRBJ1-1	ASSKNRGMNTEAF
TRBV11-2	-	TRBJ1-1	AVPGRSWAEAF
TRBV7-2	TRBD2	TRBJ2-1	ASSRRAGGPGEQF
TRBV5-1	-	TRBJ1-2	ASSLGTTGNYGYT
TRBV6-5	-	TRBJ2-3	ASSPSTDTQY
TRBV24-1	TRBD1	TRBJ1-1	ATSDRASTGEAF
TRBV7-2	TRBD1	TRBJ1-4	ASSLNRDRGEKLF
TRBV18	TRBD1	TRBJ1-2	ASSLNTGELDGYT
TRBV24-1	TRBD1	TRBJ1-5	ATSDPRDSGSNQPQH
TRBV19	-	TRBJ1-5	ASSIRRSNQPQH
TRBV7-8	TRBD2	TRBJ2-2	ASSRTSGSSANTGELF
TRBV2	-	TRBJ2-4	ASRDWWANIQY
TRBV6-1	TRBD1	TRBJ1-5	ASSGTGGLRTHQPQH